The TCR beta chain under discussion was sequenced for a study of response to subunit inactivated influenza vaccine. CDR3 length equals 14 residues. Germline V gene lookup returns CDR1 MNHEY and CDR2 SVGAGI. Trimming removed 4 bases from V and 3 bases from J, with 11 bases in between. A remark on this clonotype: Its specificity is not known.

The study, taken as a whole, reports: The authors offered the suggestion that each seasonal influenza vaccination recruits few new T cells.

Each CDR3 protein gets one entry after TCRdb re-called the RT-PCR reads with MiXCR. In the table there are about 500,000 distinct CDR3 sequences, approximately 15% of which are singletons. This sequence joins TRBV6-5 and TRBJ2-3, with D possibly matching TRBD1 (6 bases). This sequence originates from a man aged 50-75 years who received an inactivated influenza vaccine. This sample comprised CD4+ T cells sorted from PBMCs, obtained around 25 months after vaccination. In DNA, the CDR3 is TGTGCCAGCAGTTTCCCGGACAGAACAGATACGCAGTATTTT. Translating gives CASSFPDRTDTQYF.